Listed below are T cell receptor beta chains from one sample, sequenced in a study of HIV-infected patients and healthy controls. From the 5' RACE reads, TCRdb called clonotypes with MiXCR, one entry per CDR3 protein. The sample holds about 18,000 distinct CDR3 sequences, 12% seen once. The specimen was blood. The receptors shown here come from an adult in good health. Each CDR3 is given without its conserved first and last residue. The order of the fields is J gene, V gene, CDR3 protein.

>TRBJ2-5|TRBV5-1
ASSLGASGQETQY
>TRBJ1-4|TRBV18
ASFDRMKTNEKLF
>TRBJ2-1|TRBV5-1
ASSLVSGGLYNEQF
>TRBJ2-7|TRBV6-2/TRBV6-3
ASSSSAYEQY
>TRBJ2-3|TRBV12-5
ASGFRTDTQY
>TRBJ1-1|TRBV12-3/TRBV12-4
ASSLERTGNPF
>TRBJ2-1|TRBV7-2
ASSPPSSYNEQF
>TRBJ1-4|TRBV27
ASSSRGRGGEKLF
>TRBJ2-5|TRBV5-1
ASSLEGGGETQY
>TRBJ1-2|TRBV6-5
ASSYEARGYGYT
>TRBJ1-6|TRBV6-2/TRBV6-3
ASSRAPDSPLH
>TRBJ2-1|TRBV6-2/TRBV6-3
ASSSTGISYNEQF
>TRBJ2-3|TRBV29-1
TTGVGTSGGATDTQY
>TRBJ1-5|TRBV2
ASSEDSGSGSYQPQH
>TRBJ1-6|TRBV28
ASSLPRSPLH
>TRBJ2-7|TRBV5-1
ASSSDVYYEQY